Sequencing of this T cell receptor (beta chain) was carried out in a study of CD8 T cells in ankylosing spondylitis. Study observations and caveats: Ankylosing spondylitis blood seemed to carry a telltale TCR beta motif made of several highly homologous variants. Disease-linked clones reportedly showed significant enrichment in matched ankylosing spondylitis synovial fluid.

In TCRdb, the 5' RACE reads were re-called with MiXCR into one record per CDR3 protein. The data hold fewer than 200,000 distinct CDR3 sequences, with about a sixth observed a single time. Concerning this clonotype: The antigen is not known.

Germline V gene data show CDR1 as ENHRY and CDR2 as SYGVKD. This CDR3 region has 13 residues. Unmatched junction bases numbered 6, after V lost 10 bases and J lost 1 base. This receptor was taken from a male donor with ankylosing spondylitis or in good health (not recorded which). The chain joins TRBV10-3 to TRBJ1-1, with 7 bases aligning to TRBD1. Material: blood, either unsorted or a sorted T cell fraction (not recorded which). CDR3 loop: CATVGTENTEAFF. The CDR3 DNA reads as TGTGCCACGGTGGGGACAGAGAACACTGAAGCTTTCTTT.